These 5 T cell receptor beta chains share one sample of origin, sequenced in a study of blood T cell repertoires in COVID-19. Measured with immunoSEQ multiplex PCR; TCRdb has only the in-frame clones, and not every one. The sample shows some 170,000 clones, roughly 79% of them seen only once. Material: peripheral blood. These receptor sequences come from a woman between 40 and 50 years old with COVID-19, enrolled during active disease.

The rearrangement links TRBV6-5 to TRBJ2-3, with no clear D. Trimming cost V 4 bases and J 0 bases, with 8 bases left between them. Germline V CDR1 and CDR2: MNHEY, SVGAGI. This CDR3 region has 14 residues. The CDR3 DNA is TGTGCCAGCAGTTGGCGGAGAAGCACAGATACGCAGTATTTT. Residues: CASSWRRSTDTQYF.

This clone was found a few times. J is TRBJ2-1 and V is TRBV15; D gene uncertain. CDR1 is LNHNV and CDR2 is YYDKDF in the germline V gene (reference sequence). Trimming took off 0 bases at V and 0 bases at J, with 12 bases between the two ends. The CDR3 length is 17 residues. The CDR3 spells CATSRDPPTSSYNEQFF. In DNA, the CDR3 is TGTGCCACCAGCAGAGACCCTCCTACGAGCTCCTACAATGAGCAGTTCTTC.

The chain employs TRBV4-2 and TRBJ2-4; 12 positions match TRBD1. The J segment lost 1 base and the V segment lost 9 bases, leaving 10 bases of the junction unmatched. Germline values: CDR1 LGHNA, CDR2 YNFKEQ. The CDR3 contains 17 residues. For the CDR3, the DNA is TGTGCCAGGAGGGACAGGGGGCTAGATTACGCCAAAAACATTCAGTACTTC. Its translation is CARRDRGLDYAKNIQYF.

V and J are TRBV7-9 and TRBJ1-1, with no clear D. CDR3 size: 14 residues. Germline lookup yields CDR1 SEHNR and CDR2 FQNEAQ (reference sequence). The V end was cut by 1 base, the J end by 1 base, with 7 bases between. The CDR3 loop reads CASSLDLKNTEAFF. The CDR3 DNA sequence: TGTGCCAGCAGCTTAGACCTAAAGAACACTGAAGCTTTCTTT.

The V and J genes are TRBV11-3 and TRBJ2-3; D uncertain. Trimming stripped 2 bases from V and 6 bases from J, with 12 bases between. This CDR3 comprises 14 residues. Per the germline V gene, CDR1 is SGHNT and CDR2 is YENEEA. The CDR3 sequence is CASSLSPARDTQYF. In DNA form, the CDR3 reads TGTGCCAGCAGCTTAAGCCCAGCGAGGGATACGCAGTATTTT.